A single sample gave rise to the 28 T cell receptor beta chains below, sequenced in a study of shared clonotypes between healthy human individuals. This table comes from immunoSEQ multiplex PCR, and its TCRdb copy is limited to in-frame clones, with some not included. This sample has under 150,000 clones, with around 71% found just once. The sequenced sample was memory CD8+ T cells sorted from blood. This sample's subset: CD45RO+ cells pooled with CCR7-negative TemRA cells. These receptors came from a woman aged 25 to 39 in good health.

This chain connects TRBV5-1 to TRBJ1-1; possible D gene TRBD1, 5 bases. Germline V gives CDR1 SGHRS, CDR2 YFSETQ. The CDR3 runs to 15 residues. V shed 2 bases and J shed 1 base, with 12 bases lying between them. This chain's CDR3 is CASSFQGPPNTEAFF. CDR3 coding DNA: TGCGCCAGCAGCTTCCAGGGACCTCCGAACACTGAAGCTTTCTTT.

This clone was found many times. The V call is TRBV25-1, the J call TRBJ2-7; 7 bases align to TRBD1. V lost 5 bases and J lost 0; bases outside the gene matches: 4. Germline V gene sequence: CDR1 MGHDK, CDR2 SYGVNS. The CDR3 sequence is 14 residues long. The CDR3 nucleotides are TGTGCCAGCAGTACCAGGGGGAACTCCTACGAGCAGTACTTC. Residues: CASSTRGNSYEQYF.

The chain is built from TRBV29-1 and TRBJ2-1; 10 bases fit TRBD2. CDR1 and CDR2 (germline): SQVTM, ANQGSEA. This CDR3 is 15 amino acids long. The J segment lost 3 bases and the V segment lost 6 bases, leaving 8 bases of the junction unmatched. The DNA of the CDR3 is TGCAGCGTGACAAGGACTAGCGGAAACTACAATGAGCAGTTCTTC. Its protein product is CSVTRTSGNYNEQFF.

The V call is TRBV19, the J call TRBJ2-6; D not certain. The CDR3 runs 17 residues. Trimming pared 4 bases from V and 1 base from J, leaving 14 bases between. The V gene's germline CDR1 is LNHDA and CDR2 SQIVND (reference sequence). Written as DNA, the CDR3 is TGTGCCAGTAGTAGAAGTAGTTCGTTATCTGGGGCCAACGTCCTGACTTTC. Its protein product is CASSRSSSLSGANVLTF.

Only a few counts were recorded for this clone. This CDR3 is CASSDSGGLAGVEQYF. In nucleotides, the CDR3 is TGTGCCAGCAGTGACTCGGGGGGACTAGCGGGAGTCGAGCAGTACTTC. This chain uses TRBV28 with TRBJ2-7, with TRBD2 matching over 14 bases. The J segment lost 6 bases and the V segment lost 5 bases, leaving 9 bases of the junction unmatched. This CDR3 spans 16 amino acids. Germline-derived CDR1 and CDR2 are MDHEN and SYDVKM.

The chain carries TRBV29-1 and TRBJ2-1; no reliable D call. V was trimmed by 5 bases and J by 3 bases, leaving 14 bases between them. The germline V gene has CDR1 SQVTM and CDR2 ANQGSEA. CDR3 length equals 14 residues. In DNA form, the CDR3 reads TGCAGCGTTCCGACGGACCGAGACTACAATGAGCAGTTCTTC. Its translation: CSVPTDRDYNEQFF.

This clone was counted between two and nine times. The rearrangement links TRBV29-1 to TRBJ2-5, with no clear D. The J call may be incorrect, as the DNA end agrees better with TRBJ2-7. There are 13 residues in the CDR3. The germline CDR1 and CDR2 sequences are SQVTM and ANQGSEA. This chain's CDR3 is CSVEDAEAYEQYF. The CDR3 coding sequence is TGCAGCGTTGAAGACGCCGAGGCCTACGAGCAGTACTTC.

V and J are TRBV14 and TRBJ2-2, with TRBD2 identical over 10 bases. This CDR3 region has 16 residues. Per germline, CDR1 SGHDN and CDR2 FVKESK. Trimming took 1 base from V and 4 from J; bases not matched to a gene: 3. CDR3 sequence (DNA): TGTGCCAGCAGCCAAGGCGCTAGCGGGAGCACCGGGGAGCTGTTTTTT. Its protein is CASSQGASGSTGELFF.

This chain uses TRBV18 with TRBJ2-7, with 7 bases lining up with TRBD2. After removal of 3 bases from V and 1 base from J, the junction contained 21 bases not matched to a gene. Germline V gene data show CDR1 as KGHSH and CDR2 as LQKENI. The CDR3 runs to 20 residues. CDR3 in amino acids: CASSPRKVGSGIVLSYEQYF. Here the CDR3 DNA reads TGTGCCAGCTCACCCCGAAAGGTTGGGAGCGGGATCGTACTGTCCTACGAGCAGTACTTC.

This clone appeared a few times. The CDR3 reads CASTGNTGELFF. In nucleotides, the CDR3 is TGTGCCAGCACAGGGAACACCGGGGAGCTGTTTTTT. The gene calls are TRBV7-9 and TRBJ2-2; no reliable D call. The CDR3 sequence is 12 residues long. V was cut by 7 bases and J by 1 base, with 4 bases left in between. Germline CDR1 SEHNR, CDR2 FQNEAQ (reference sequence).

This clone occurred a few times. The chain has TRBV9 and TRBJ2-7; TRBD2 agrees at 11 bases. Trimming removed 2 bases from V and 4 bases from J; junction bases left unmatched: 2. The CDR3 is 14 amino acids. Germline-derived CDR1 and CDR2 are SGDLS and YYNGEE. The CDR3: CASSVGTSGYEQYF. The CDR3 DNA follows: TGTGCCAGCAGCGTGGGGACTAGCGGATACGAGCAGTACTTC.

This clone has only one observation. The same CDR3 is also encoded by other DNA sequences in this sample. The V gene is TRBV5-6, the J gene TRBJ2-7; the D gene is possibly TRBD2 (6 bases). CDR1 is SGHDT, CDR2 YYEEEE, per germline. Trimming removed 0 bases from V and 12 bases from J, with 7 bases in between. The CDR3 is 10 amino acids. CDR3: CASSLGRGYF. CDR3 nucleotides: TGTGCCAGCAGCTTGGGGCGGGGGTACTTC.

CDR3 sequence (DNA): TGTGCCAGCTCTATCTTAAGGGGCTCCTACGAGCAGTACTTC. It specifies CASSILRGSYEQYF. This chain connects TRBV7-8 to TRBJ2-7; weak D call: TRBD1 (5 bases). Germline V gene sequence: CDR1 SGHVS, CDR2 FQNEAQ. The CDR3 is 14 residues long. Trimming left V 8 bases short and J 0 bases short, with 14 bases between. The full variable domain, with the rest looked up from reference TRBV7-8 and TRBJ2-7, is GAGVSQSPRYKVAKRGQDVALRCDPISGHVSLFWYQQALGQGPEFLTYFQNEAQLDKSGLPSDRFFAERPEGSVSTLKIQRTQQEDSAVYLCASSILRGSYEQYFGPGTRLTVT.

The V call is TRBV19, the J call TRBJ2-5; D may be TRBD2 (5 bases). The CDR3 extends over 15 amino acids. Germline lookup yields CDR1 LNHDA and CDR2 SQIVND (reference sequence). V gave up 1 base and J gave up 4 bases, with 13 bases separating them. The CDR3 DNA sequence: TGTGCCAGTAGTATAGTACCGGGGTTAGGAGAGACCCAGTACTTC. The encoded protein is CASSIVPGLGETQYF.

This chain uses TRBV2 with TRBJ1-3; TRBD1 agrees at 7 bases. Per the germline V gene, CDR1 is SNHLY and CDR2 is FYNNEI. The V gene end was trimmed by 3 bases and the J gene end by 2 bases; junction bases not matched to a gene: 7. This CDR3 spans 16 amino acids. The CDR3 DNA reads TGTGCCAGCAGTGATACAAGGGGGCACCCTGGAAACACCATATATTTT. Translated, it gives CASSDTRGHPGNTIYF.

This clone was seen at least ten times. This chain links TRBV7-1 with TRBJ1-1, with D possibly TRBD1 on 5 matching bases. TRBV7-1 is recorded as an ORF, its role being uncertain. Trimming stripped 4 bases from V and 6 bases from J, with 21 bases between. The CDR3 sequence is 16 residues long. CDR3 amino acids: CASSFVLGEGISEAFF. CDR3 DNA sequence: TGTGCCAGCAGCTTCGTCCTGGGGGAGGGCATCTCTGAAGCTTTCTTT.

Of note for this clone: A far larger clone lies a single base away; this is likely a read error. The chain is built from TRBV2 and TRBJ2-1; the D is unclear. Germline assignment: CDR1 SNHLY and CDR2 FYNNEI. The CDR3 is 13 residues long. CDR3 nucleotides: TGTACCTTTCACCCAGAGGATGGGAATGAGCAGTTCTTC. It yields the protein CTFHPEDGNEQFF.

The chain is built from TRBV7-9 and TRBJ2-1, with TRBD2 as a possible D gene (5 bases). The CDR3 is 14 residues long. Germline CDR1 and CDR2: SEHNR and FQNEAQ (reference sequence). The V end lost 0 bases, the J end lost 8 bases, and 11 bases lay between the germline ends. CDR3 amino acids: CASSLAGVRDEQFF. The CDR3, as DNA: TGTGCCAGCAGCTTAGCGGGAGTTCGCGATGAGCAGTTCTTC.

J is TRBJ2-7 and V is TRBV10-1; no firm D call. Germline V gene lookup returns CDR1 WNHNN and CDR2 SYGVQD (reference sequence). This CDR3 contains 12 residues. The V end was cut by 2 bases, the J end by 3 bases, with 5 bases between. This CDR3 reads CASSEDVYEQYF. CDR3 bases: TGCGCCAGCAGTGAGGATGTCTACGAGCAGTACTTC.

The CDR3 is CASSLLKGAGYGYTF. The CDR3, as DNA: TGTGCCAGCAGTCTTCTAAAGGGGGCAGGCTATGGCTACACCTTC. This chain uses TRBV27 with TRBJ1-2; 7 nucleotides match TRBD1. The germline V gene has CDR1 MNHEY and CDR2 SMNVEV (reference sequence). V lost 5 bases, J lost 4 bases, and 10 bases stayed unmatched. The CDR3 extends over 15 amino acids.

The J gene is TRBJ2-7, the V gene TRBV2, with 7 bases identical to TRBD1. Germline CDR1 reads SNHLY; CDR2 reads FYNNEI. The V and J ends lost 8 bases and 0 bases, in that order; junction bases with no gene match: 7. The CDR3 contains 14 residues. The CDR3: CASRSGTVSYEQYF. CDR3 DNA sequence: TGTGCCAGCCGATCTGGGACAGTCTCCTACGAGCAGTACTTC. Full variable domain (outside the CDR3, taken from reference TRBV2 and TRBJ2-7): EPEVTQTPSHQVTQMGQEVILRCVPISNHLYFYWYRQILGQKVEFLVSFYNNEISEKSEIFDDQFSVERPDGSNFTLKIRSTKLEDSAMYFCASRSGTVSYEQYFGPGTRLTVT.

A few counts support this clone. This sequence joins TRBV18 and TRBJ1-4, with D hard to call. The CDR3 consists of 12 residues. Trimming shortened V by 8 bases and J by 8 bases, and 12 bases separated the two germline ends. CDR1 is KGHSH and CDR2 is LQKENI in the germline V gene. The CDR3 region has the DNA TGTGCCAGCCGACCGGGCGGCGAAAAACTGTTTTTT. Amino acids: CASRPGGEKLFF.

The chain recombines TRBV7-2 with TRBJ2-7; D possibly corresponds to TRBD2 (5 bases). V dropped 2 bases and J dropped 2 bases, with 10 bases sitting between them. There are 14 residues in the CDR3. Germline V gene sequence: CDR1 SGHTA, CDR2 FQGNSA. The CDR3 spells CASSLSGGAYEQYF. As DNA, the CDR3 is TGTGCCAGCAGCTTAAGTGGAGGTGCCTACGAGCAGTACTTC.

The genes are TRBV12-5 and TRBJ2-1; D call uncertain. CDR3 size: 14 residues. Germline V gene lookup returns CDR1 LGHNT and CDR2 FRNRAP. The V end was cut by 8 bases, the J end by 4 bases, with 15 bases between. CDR3 sequence reads: CASPRLETYNEQFF. In nucleotides, the CDR3 is TGTGCTAGTCCCAGGCTGGAAACTTACAATGAGCAGTTCTTC.

The chain links TRBV28 to TRBJ2-7; 9 positions agree with TRBD1. This CDR3 has 15 residues. Germline loops: CDR1 MDHEN, CDR2 SYDVKM. V gave up 3 bases and J gave up 7 bases; unmatched junction bases: 10. CDR3 nucleotides: TGTGCCAGCAGTTTTGCGGACAGGGGATATAGGGAGCAGTACTTC. It is translated as CASSFADRGYREQYF.

The rearrangement joins TRBV28 to TRBJ1-1, with 7 positions matching TRBD1. The CDR3 is made up of 14 amino acids. V dropped 2 bases and J dropped 3; count of bases not matched to a gene: 3. Germline-derived CDR1 and CDR2 are MDHEN and SYDVKM. The CDR3 reads CASSLRQGYTEAFF. The CDR3 DNA reads TGTGCCAGCAGTTTAAGACAGGGATACACTGAAGCTTTCTTT.

This chain joins TRBV5-5 and TRBJ1-5, with a possible D match to TRBD1 (6 bases). V was clipped by 3 bases and J by 1 base, with 11 bases between them. Germline V gives CDR1 SGHKS, CDR2 YYEKEE (reference sequence). The CDR3 consists of 15 residues. This CDR3 reads CASSSGQSSNQPQHF. The DNA of the CDR3 is TGTGCCAGCAGCTCCGGACAGTCCAGCAATCAGCCCCAGCATTTT.

The V call is TRBV11-2, the J call TRBJ1-2; D remains ambiguous. Trimming took off 5 bases at V and 4 bases at J, with 14 bases between the two ends. Germline values: CDR1 SGHAT, CDR2 FQNNGV. CDR3 length: 14 amino acids. The DNA for the CDR3 is TGTGCCAGCAGCGGGGAGGTAATTGGCTATGGCTACACCTTC. Translation: CASSGEVIGYGYTF.